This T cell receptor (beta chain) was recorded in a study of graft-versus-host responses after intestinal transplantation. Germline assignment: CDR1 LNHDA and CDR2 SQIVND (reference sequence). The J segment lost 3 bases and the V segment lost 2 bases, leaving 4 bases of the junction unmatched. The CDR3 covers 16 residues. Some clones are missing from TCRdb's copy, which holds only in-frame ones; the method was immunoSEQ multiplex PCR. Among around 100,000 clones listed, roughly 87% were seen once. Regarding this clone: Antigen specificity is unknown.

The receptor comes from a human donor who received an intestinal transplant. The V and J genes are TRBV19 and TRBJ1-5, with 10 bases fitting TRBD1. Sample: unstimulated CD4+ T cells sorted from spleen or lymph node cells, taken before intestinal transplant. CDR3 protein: CASSILGTGANQPQHF. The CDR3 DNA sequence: TGTGCCAGTAGTATACTAGGGACAGGGGCCAATCAGCCCCAGCATTTT.